This T cell receptor beta chain was captured in a study of T cell responses to AZD1222 COVID-19 vaccine. The CDR3 runs 14 residues. Per germline, CDR1 SGHDT and CDR2 YYEEEE. The junction had 4 bases not matched to a gene; V was cut back by 4 bases and J by 4 bases. Profiled with immunoSEQ multiplex PCR; TCRdb holds only in-frame clones, not every one. The table has about 180,000 clones, 88% seen once. The J gene is TRBJ2-2, the V gene TRBV5-6, with TRBD1 identical over 7 bases. The material sequenced was peripheral blood, taken 28 days after the second AZD1222 dose. This TCR came from an adult who received the AZD1222 COVID-19 vaccine. The chain's CDR3 is CASSLRQGTGELFF. Here the CDR3 DNA reads TGTGCCAGCAGCCTTCGACAGGGCACCGGGGAGCTGTTTTTT.